The clone carrying this T cell receptor (beta chain) was recorded once. Antigen specificity is unknown. The record originates from a study of PD-1 blockade in classical Hodgkin lymphoma. Generated by immunoSEQ multiplex PCR, the TCRdb table keeps only in-frame clones and is missing some. The data contain 26,000 or so clones, 72% of them singletons. Points from the study as a whole: At C4D1, TCR diversity had climbed significantly for CD4+ cells, though not for CD8+ cells.

Time point denoted: cycle 4 day 1 (C4D1), after less than seven weeks of nivolumab. There was relapse after autologous stem cell transplantation in every patient, and there was variation in brentuximab vedotin exposure. V was clipped by 2 bases and J by 9 bases, with 14 bases between them. The CDR3 has 13 amino acids. Germline CDR1 reads MGHDK; CDR2 reads SYGVNS. This clonotype originated in a human donor with classical Hodgkin lymphoma. The starting material was peripheral blood mononuclear cells (PBMCs), obtained before the fourth cycle of nivolumab. This rearrangement joins TRBV25-1 to TRBJ2-7, with D possibly being TRBD1 or TRBD2 (5 bases each). Written as DNA, the CDR3 is TGTGCCAGCAGTGAAAAGGGGACCCGGGGGCAGTACTTC. It is translated as CASSEKGTRGQYF.